This T cell receptor beta chain was captured in a study of PD-L1 blockade in urothelial cancer. Study as a whole: Patients, treated from about 2014 onward, received atezolizumab 1,200 mg intravenously every 3 weeks. The researchers analyzed blood 3 weeks (second dose) and 6 weeks after treatment start. Blood-derived samples held a median approximately 140,000 T cells. The number of prior chemotherapy regimens per patient was 0 to 3.

Clones were read by immunoSEQ multiplex PCR, and TCRdb kept only the in-frame ones, dropping some. The repertoire holds roughly 43,000 clones, with over 75% as singletons. J was trimmed by 5 bases and V by 3 bases; bases with no gene match: 12. Germline CDR1 and CDR2: SGHAT and FQNNGV. CDR3 length equals 17 residues. Time point specified: pretreatment peripheral blood. The sequence was collected from a man aged 55-75 years with urothelial cancer. This material consisted of PBMCs, taken around atezolizumab (anti-PD-L1) treatment. The J gene is TRBJ2-3, the V gene TRBV11-2; 9 nucleotides align to TRBD2. CDR3 nucleotides: TGTGCCAGCAGCTTCCTTGGGAGCGGGAGGTTTGTAGATACGCAGTATTTT. It translates to CASSFLGSGRFVDTQYF.